Shown below are 21 T cell receptor beta chains from a single sample sequenced in a study of PD-L1 blockade in urothelial cancer. TCRdb's copy holds only in-frame clones and misses some; the assay was immunoSEQ multiplex PCR. Of 50,000 to 65,000 clones listed, under 90% are singletons. Time point here: pretreatment peripheral blood. The sample was PBMCs, taken around atezolizumab (anti-PD-L1) treatment. Every receptor here comes from a man between 65 and 80 years old with urothelial cancer.

The V and J genes are TRBV10-3 and TRBJ2-1; 9 bases fit TRBD1. The CDR3 runs 14 residues. The trim removed 10 bases at V and 5 bases at J, leaving 9 bases unmatched. Germline V gene data show CDR1 as ENHRY and CDR2 as SYGVKD. DNA of the CDR3: TGTGCCACCAGGAAGGGGACAGGGAACAATGAGCAGTTCTTC. This translates into CATRKGTGNNEQFF.

CDR3 in amino acids: CASSLDAGGFYEQYF. The CDR3 bases are TGTGCCAGCAGCTTAGACGCGGGGGGTTTCTACGAGCAGTACTTC. V and J are TRBV7-2 and TRBJ2-7; TRBD2 matches 8 bases. The germline CDR1 and CDR2 sequences are SGHTA and FQGNSA. The V segment lost 1 base and the J segment 3 bases; nucleotides outside the gene matches: 5. The CDR3 spans 15 residues.

This clone has only a few counts. The chain uses TRBV19 and TRBJ2-7; 9 bases match TRBD2. The junction had 4 bases not matched to a gene; V was cut back by 3 bases and J by 4 bases. CDR1 LNHDA and CDR2 SQIVND come from the germline V gene (reference sequence). This CDR3 has 14 amino acids. The CDR3 loop is CASSIQSGRYEQYF. CDR3 sequence (DNA): TGTGCCAGTAGTATCCAAAGCGGGAGGTACGAGCAGTACTTC. The full variable domain, its missing parts supplied by reference TRBV19 and TRBJ2-7, is DGGITQSPKYLFRKEGQNVTLSCEQNLNHDAMYWYRQDPGQGLRLIYYSQIVNDFQKGDIAEGYSVSREKKESFPLTVTSAQKNPTAFYLCASSIQSGRYEQYFGPGTRLTVT.

This clone was observed a few times. V gene TRBV12-5 combines with J gene TRBJ2-7; 10 bases are shared with TRBD2. This CDR3 has 17 residues. V was clipped by 2 bases and J by 4 bases; unmatched bases: 11. In germline, CDR1 is LGHNT, CDR2 FRNRAP. The CDR3 sequence: CASGLPRQREGLYEQYF. The CDR3 coding sequence is TGTGCTAGTGGTTTGCCCCGTCAGCGGGAGGGCCTGTACGAGCAGTACTTC. The complete variable domain, with remaining parts taken from reference TRBV12-5 and TRBJ2-7, reads DARVTQTPRHKVTEMGQEVTMRCQPILGHNTVFWYRQTMMQGLELLAYFRNRAPLDDSGMPKDRFSAEMPDATLATLKIQPSEPRDSAVYFCASGLPRQREGLYEQYFGPGTRLTVT.

This chain joins TRBV28 and TRBJ1-2, with D perhaps TRBD1 (6 bases). V was cut by 6 bases and J by 0 bases, with 14 bases left in between. CDR1 and CDR2 from the germline V gene are MDHEN and SYDVKM. This CDR3 is built from 15 residues. CDR3 residues: CASRVLGHSNYGYTF. The CDR3 nucleotides read TGTGCCAGCAGAGTATTGGGACATTCTAACTATGGCTACACCTTC.

This chain uses TRBV11-2 with TRBJ2-5; 10 bases align to TRBD2. There are 17 residues in the CDR3. Germline assignment: CDR1 SGHAT and CDR2 FQNNGV. J was trimmed by 5 bases and V by 1 base; bases with no gene match: 10. CDR3 bases: TGTGCCAGCAGCTTAGGAGGGCTAGCGGGAGTGGCGGAGACCCAGTACTTC. Amino acid sequence: CASSLGGLAGVAETQYF.

The gene calls are TRBV19 and TRBJ2-2; 9 nucleotides align to TRBD2. This CDR3 comprises 15 residues. Trimming took 3 bases from V and 6 from J; bases not matched to a gene: 5. CDR1 is LNHDA and CDR2 is SQIVND in the germline V gene (reference sequence). The CDR3 here is CASSISAGGPGELFF. Here the CDR3 DNA reads TGTGCCAGTAGTATCTCCGCGGGAGGGCCCGGGGAGCTGTTTTTT. The full variable domain, its missing parts supplied by reference TRBV19 and TRBJ2-2, is DGGITQSPKYLFRKEGQNVTLSCEQNLNHDAMYWYRQDPGQGLRLIYYSQIVNDFQKGDIAEGYSVSREKKESFPLTVTSAQKNPTAFYLCASSISAGGPGELFFGEGSRLTVL.

This clone was picked up a small number of times. This chain uses TRBV9 with TRBJ2-3, with 7 bases fitting TRBD1. This CDR3 has 16 residues. V shed 4 bases and J 2 bases; nucleotides not matched to a gene: 10. The germline gives CDR1 SGDLS, CDR2 YYNGEE. Here the CDR3 DNA reads TGTGCCAGCAGCACGGGGACAGCGAGCCCCACAGATACGCAGTATTTT. The encoded protein is CASSTGTASPTDTQYF.

A note on this clone: A read error may account for a junction end that differs from germline. The chain employs TRBV18 and TRBJ1-3, with 7 bases matching TRBD1. The V gene's germline CDR1 is KGHSH and CDR2 LQKENI. The CDR3 is made up of 13 amino acids. The CDR3 coding sequence is TGTGCCAACTCAGCAGGGGGTGGAAACACCATATATTTT. Protein: CANSAGGGNTIYF.

Only one count was recorded for this clone. This chain links TRBV19 with TRBJ1-2; possibly TRBD1 for D (5 bases). The V end was cut by 7 bases, the J end by 3 bases, with 24 bases between. CDR1 is LNHDA and CDR2 is SQIVND in the germline V gene (reference sequence). This CDR3 region has 17 residues. CDR3 amino acids: CASKPRWGGAIDYGYTF. In nucleotides, the CDR3 is TGTGCCAGTAAGCCGAGGTGGGGGGGAGCAATCGACTATGGCTACACCTTC.

The chain is built from TRBV7-2 and TRBJ1-5; unclear D gene. The CDR3 sequence is 12 residues long. The germline gives CDR1 SGHTA, CDR2 FQGNSA. Trimming took 5 bases from V and 6 from J, leaving 8 bases between them. In nucleotides, the CDR3 is TGTGCCAGCAGCCCTACGGGTCAGCCCCAGCATTTT. Amino acids: CASSPTGQPQHF. Full variable domain (rest looked up from reference TRBV7-2 and TRBJ1-5): GAGVSQSPSNKVTEKGKDVELRCDPISGHTALYWYRQSLGQGLEFLIYFQGNSAPDKSGLPSDRFSAERTGGSVSTLTIQRTQQEDSAVYLCASSPTGQPQHFGDGTRLSIL.

The V gene is TRBV28, the J gene TRBJ1-5; a possible D gene is TRBD1 (6 bases). Deletions cut 7 bases from V and 11 bases from J, with 15 bases between. The CDR3 has 12 residues. The germline gives CDR1 MDHEN, CDR2 SYDVKM. This CDR3 reads CASTSAQGSQHF. In DNA, the CDR3 is TGTGCCAGCACCAGCGCCCAGGGGTCCCAGCATTTT.

The chain has TRBV29-1 and TRBJ2-2; TRBD2 matches at 7 bases. V gave up 5 bases and J gave up 6 bases; unmatched junction bases: 9. Germline V gene sequence: CDR1 SQVTM, CDR2 ANQGSEA. The CDR3 sequence is 14 residues long. The CDR3 here is CSVSPSGPPGELFF. CDR3 sequence (DNA): TGCAGCGTTAGCCCTAGCGGACCCCCCGGGGAGCTGTTTTTT.

V gene TRBV10-3 combines with J gene TRBJ2-5; maybe TRBD1 (6 bases). This CDR3 spans 11 amino acids. Germline V gene data show CDR1 as ENHRY and CDR2 as SYGVKD. Trimming left V 6 bases short and J 4 bases short, with 6 bases between. This CDR3 reads CAIRDRETQYF. The CDR3, as DNA: TGTGCCATCAGGGACAGAGAGACCCAGTACTTC.

The V gene is TRBV5-1, the J gene TRBJ2-2; D perhaps matches TRBD2 (5 bases). V lost 2 bases to trimming and J lost 4 bases, with 9 bases between them. CDR3 length: 14 residues. Germline V gene data show CDR1 as SGHRS and CDR2 as YFSETQ. CDR3: CASSLAAATGELFF. The CDR3 coding sequence is TGCGCCAGCAGCTTAGCGGCAGCCACCGGGGAGCTGTTTTTT. Full variable domain (rest looked up from reference TRBV5-1 and TRBJ2-2): KAGVTQTPRYLIKTRGQQVTLSCSPISGHRSVSWYQQTPGQGLQFLFEYFSETQRNKGNFPGRFSGRQFSNSRSEMNVSTLELGDSALYLCASSLAAATGELFFGEGSRLTVL.

The chain recombines TRBV5-1 with TRBJ2-1; a weak D match, TRBD1 (6 bases). V lost 6 bases, J lost 6 bases, and 16 bases lay in between. From germline, CDR1 is SGHRS and CDR2 YFSETQ. CDR3 size: 14 residues. The CDR3 region is CASNLGDKVNEQFF. CDR3 nucleotide sequence: TGCGCCAGCAACCTTGGGGACAAAGTCAATGAGCAGTTCTTC. The variable domain in full, with the rest retrieved from reference TRBV5-1 and TRBJ2-1, is KAGVTQTPRYLIKTRGQQVTLSCSPISGHRSVSWYQQTPGQGLQFLFEYFSETQRNKGNFPGRFSGRQFSNSRSEMNVSTLELGDSALYLCASNLGDKVNEQFFGPGTRLTVL.

This sequence joins TRBV5-1 and TRBJ2-6, with D uncertain. The CDR3 consists of 18 residues. Per the germline V gene, CDR1 is SGHRS and CDR2 is YFSETQ. V was clipped by 4 bases and J by 0 bases, with 17 bases between them. In nucleotides, the CDR3 is TGCGCCAGCAGCGACCCCGGGTCTCTAAGCTCTGGGGCCAACGTCCTGACTTTC. This sequence encodes CASSDPGSLSSGANVLTF.

This clone has just a few counts. The rearrangement joins TRBV2 to TRBJ1-2, with D possibly being TRBD1 (5 bases). V lost 6 bases to trimming and J lost 8 bases, with 19 bases between them. Germline CDR1 SNHLY, CDR2 FYNNEI. This CDR3 is 14 amino acids long. The CDR3 bases are TGTGCCAGCAGGGTGGGACTTAGGGAACCGGGCTACACCTTC. Protein product: CASRVGLREPGYTF.

The V and J genes are TRBV20-1 and TRBJ2-1; weak D call: TRBD1 (5 bases). Per the germline V gene, CDR1 is DFQATT and CDR2 is SNEGSKA (reference sequence). The ends were cut back, 3 bases at V and 10 bases at J, with 10 bases in the middle. The CDR3 is 11 residues long. The CDR3 nucleotides are TGCAGTGCTAGCGTAGGGGCGGAGCAGTTCTTC. Its translation is CSASVGAEQFF.

V and J are TRBV5-1 and TRBJ2-1, with 7 bases aligning to TRBD2. The CDR3 loop spans 18 amino acids. CDR1 and CDR2 (germline): SGHRS, YFSETQ. After removal of 4 bases from V and 4 bases from J, the junction contained 17 bases not matched to a gene. The CDR3 nucleotides read TGCGCCAGCAGCGCCATGGCTTCGGGGGGAGGCCCATACAATGAGCAGTTCTTC. This codes for CASSAMASGGGPYNEQFF.

The rearrangement uses TRBV6-1 and TRBJ2-1; 10 bases are shared with TRBD2. J lost 8 bases, V lost 3 bases, and 7 bases had no gene match. Germline V gene data show CDR1 as MNHNS and CDR2 as SASEGT. CDR3 size: 15 residues. This chain's CDR3 is CASSENSGRKDEQFF. CDR3 nucleotides: TGTGCCAGCAGTGAGAATAGCGGGAGGAAAGATGAGCAGTTCTTC.